Listed here is a single TCR beta chain. Its antigen is currently not known. Within one base of it there is no much larger clone, and no base qualities were kept. This sample was taken from a study of PD-1 blockade in classical Hodgkin lymphoma (TCRdb year 2020). In terms of the full investigation: Nivolumab dosing was 3 mg/kg intravenously every 2 weeks, continuing until either disease progression or unacceptable toxicity. A peripheral blood immune signature of response to PD-1 blockade in classical Hodgkin lymphoma was defined using TCR beta sequencing and CyTOF. What the study reported, not specific to this receptor: Only a single clinical trial cohort was studied, and what caused the repertoire differences, possibly disease activity or prior therapy, remained undefined. Lower diversity was seen in patients whose nivolumab began less than 1 year after ASCT, and these patients were left out of later analyses so that immune reconstitution would not confound the results. Baseline TCR diversity was reported to be lower in newly diagnosed patients than in healthy donors, and even lower in relapsed/refractory patients. Trial patients with a complete response had baseline diversity similar to that of newly diagnosed patients, while partial responders and progressors had significantly lower diversity. By C4D1, a significant rise was seen in CD4+ TCR diversity but not in CD8+ TCR diversity (p=0.0027 vs p=0.16), and the rise was most apparent among complete responders (p=0.02).

The Qiagen DNeasy kit was used to extract genomic DNA from unsorted PBMCs and from the negatively selected CD4+ and CD8+ fractions. Using primers that anneal to V and J segments, immunoSEQ multiplex PCR amplified the TCR beta CDR3 regions. A synthetic immune receptor repertoire was used to minimize amplification bias, and any remaining bias was removed computationally after sequencing. The published analysis was carried out like this. Custom Python scripts were used to quantify repertoire diversity as the Shannon entropy index. Unsorted, CD4+ and CD8+ repertoires were analyzed separately, except in combined analyses where CD4+ and CD8+ sequences were merged in silico. Clonal expansion was defined as at least a 2-fold frequency increase after treatment relative to C1D1, with a pseudocount of 0.5 for undetected baseline clones. Singleton clones were defined as clones with 0 or 1 copy at C1D1, and non-singleton clones were defined as clones with 2 or more copies. Clones expanded in unsorted samples were assigned a CD4+, CD8+ or unknown annotation through matching of protein sequences in sorted samples from the same patient. Wilcoxon tests on paired samples were used to test changes in diversity from C1D1 to C4D1. Held by TCRdb, this immuneACCESS table contains in-frame sequences only and omits some clones. Under half of the omission traces to an unresolved V gene where checked; the cause of the rest is unknown. The DNA gave D and trimming, while V, J and clone size come from that table. The sample table lists about 93,000 clones, 80% to 95% of them with a count of one. The ten largest clones take up under 3% of the sample.

The intended sense of this specimen's time point label: cycle 2 day 1 (C2D1) of nivolumab. All trial patients had relapsed after autologous stem cell transplantation, with cohorts A, B and C differing in prior brentuximab vedotin exposure. A total of fewer than 70 patients with relapsed/refractory classical Hodgkin lymphoma made up the trial cohort, and each patient's best overall response was complete response, partial response or progressive disease. Trial patients were treated with single-agent nivolumab in the multi-cohort phase II CheckMate 205 trial. An independent review committee assessed best overall response by applying the 2007 International Working Group response criteria. Trial PBMCs were collected just before the start of nivolumab (C1D1) and during therapy at cycle 2 day 1 and cycle 4 day 1. Peripheral blood was collected in 8 mL Vacutainer Cell Preparation Tubes, from which PBMCs were isolated by centrifugation and then cryopreserved.

CDR1 and CDR2 were assigned from the germline V gene as SNHLY and FYNNEI. Counted from cysteine to phenylalanine, this CDR3 has 13 amino acids. The only DNA kept is the CDR3, 39 bases in frame from the first base. V and J are truncated by 4 bases and 3 bases respectively, leaving an intervening sequence of 7 bases. The sequencing here drew on peripheral blood mononuclear cells (PBMCs), taken before the second cycle of nivolumab. The clonotype was recovered from a human donor with classical Hodgkin lymphoma. The rearrangement combines TRBV2 with TRBJ1-5; the D gene assignment is ambiguous. The DNA sequence is given as TGTGCCAGCAGTGGAGGTCTCAATCAGCCCCAGCATTTT. The resulting protein is CASSGGLNQPQHF.